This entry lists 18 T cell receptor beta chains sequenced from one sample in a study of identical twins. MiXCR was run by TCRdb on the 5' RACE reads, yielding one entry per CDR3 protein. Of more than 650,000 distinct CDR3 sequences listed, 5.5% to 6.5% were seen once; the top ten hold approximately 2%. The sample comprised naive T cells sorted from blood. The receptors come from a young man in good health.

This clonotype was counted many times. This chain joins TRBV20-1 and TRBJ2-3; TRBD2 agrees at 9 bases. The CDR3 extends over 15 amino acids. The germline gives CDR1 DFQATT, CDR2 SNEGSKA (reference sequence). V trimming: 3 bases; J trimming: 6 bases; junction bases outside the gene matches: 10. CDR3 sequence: CSARGGTSIVDTQYF. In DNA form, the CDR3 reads TGCAGTGCTAGGGGCGGGACTAGCATTGTGGATACGCAGTATTTT.

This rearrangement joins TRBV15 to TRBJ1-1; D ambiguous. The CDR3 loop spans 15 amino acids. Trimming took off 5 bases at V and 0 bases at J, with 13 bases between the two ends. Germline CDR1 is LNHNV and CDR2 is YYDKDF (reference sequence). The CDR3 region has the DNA TGTGCCACCAGCTTGCGACGGGGAATGAACACTGAAGCTTTCTTT. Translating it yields CATSLRRGMNTEAFF.

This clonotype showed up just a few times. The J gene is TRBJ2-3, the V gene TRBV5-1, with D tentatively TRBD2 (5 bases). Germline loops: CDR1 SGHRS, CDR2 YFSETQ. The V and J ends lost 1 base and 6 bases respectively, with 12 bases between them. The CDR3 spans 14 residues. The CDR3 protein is CASSLTGKADTQYF. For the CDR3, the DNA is TGCGCCAGCAGCTTGACGGGGAAGGCGGATACGCAGTATTTT.

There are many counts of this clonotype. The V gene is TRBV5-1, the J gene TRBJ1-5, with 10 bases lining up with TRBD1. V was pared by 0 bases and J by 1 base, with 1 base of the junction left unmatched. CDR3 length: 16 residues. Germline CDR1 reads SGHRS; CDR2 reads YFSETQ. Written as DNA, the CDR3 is TGCGCCAGCAGCTTGGGACAGGGGGCAAGCAATCAGCCCCAGCATTTT. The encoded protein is CASSLGQGASNQPQHF.

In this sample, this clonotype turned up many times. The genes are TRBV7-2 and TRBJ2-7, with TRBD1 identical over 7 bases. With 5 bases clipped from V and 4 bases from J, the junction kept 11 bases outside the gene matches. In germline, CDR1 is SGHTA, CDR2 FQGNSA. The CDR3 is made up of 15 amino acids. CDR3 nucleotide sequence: TGTGCCAGCAGCCCGGTGAGAGGGGGCGGTTACGAGCAGTACTTC. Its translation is CASSPVRGGGYEQYF. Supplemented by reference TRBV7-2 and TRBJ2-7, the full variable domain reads GAGVSQSPSNKVTEKGKDVELRCDPISGHTALYWYRQSLGQGLEFLIYFQGNSAPDKSGLPSDRFSAERTGGSVSTLTIQRTQQEDSAVYLCASSPVRGGGYEQYFGPGTRLTVT.

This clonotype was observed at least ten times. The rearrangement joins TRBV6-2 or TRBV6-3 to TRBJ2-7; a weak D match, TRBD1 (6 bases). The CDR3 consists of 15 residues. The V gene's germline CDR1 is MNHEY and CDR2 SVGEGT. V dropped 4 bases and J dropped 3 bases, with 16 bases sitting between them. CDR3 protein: CASSSIWQGLYEQYV. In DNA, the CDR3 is TGTGCCAGCAGTTCGATCTGGCAGGGGCTCTACGAGCAGTACGTC.

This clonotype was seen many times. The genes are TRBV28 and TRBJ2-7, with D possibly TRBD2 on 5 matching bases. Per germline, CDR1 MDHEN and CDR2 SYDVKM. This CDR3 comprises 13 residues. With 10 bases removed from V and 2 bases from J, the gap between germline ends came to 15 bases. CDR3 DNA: TGTGCCACGGGCACAGCGGCCCCCTACGAGCAGTACTTC. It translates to CATGTAAPYEQYF.

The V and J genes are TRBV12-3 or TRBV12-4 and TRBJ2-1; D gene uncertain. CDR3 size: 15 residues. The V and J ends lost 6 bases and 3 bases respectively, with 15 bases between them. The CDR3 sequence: CASRALVVGYNEQFF. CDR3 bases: TGTGCCAGCAGGGCATTAGTTGTGGGCTACAATGAGCAGTTCTTC.

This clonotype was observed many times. The CDR3 coding sequence is TGTGCCAGCAGAACTAGCTCCGGGGAGCTGTTTTTT. Amino acid sequence: CASRTSSGELFF. J is TRBJ2-2 and V is TRBV7-2, with D maybe TRBD2 (6 bases). The germline gives CDR1 SGHTA, CDR2 FQGNSA. This CDR3 spans 12 amino acids. V was shortened by 6 bases and J by 6 bases, with 8 bases between the two germline ends.

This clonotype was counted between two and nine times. The DNA of the CDR3 is TGTGCCATCAGGGACCTCAGGGGGAACTATGGCTACACCTTC. This encodes CAIRDLRGNYGYTF. The chain joins TRBV10-3 to TRBJ1-2; 7 bases are shared with TRBD1. This CDR3 region has 14 residues. Germline V gives CDR1 ENHRY, CDR2 SYGVKD. The V gene end was trimmed by 6 bases and the J gene end by 2 bases; junction bases not matched to a gene: 6.

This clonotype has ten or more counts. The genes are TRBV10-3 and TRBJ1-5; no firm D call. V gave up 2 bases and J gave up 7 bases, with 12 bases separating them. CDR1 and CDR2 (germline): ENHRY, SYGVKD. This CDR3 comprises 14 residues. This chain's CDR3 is CAISERAEGQPQHF. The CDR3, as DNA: TGTGCCATCAGTGAGCGGGCCGAAGGGCAGCCCCAGCATTTT.

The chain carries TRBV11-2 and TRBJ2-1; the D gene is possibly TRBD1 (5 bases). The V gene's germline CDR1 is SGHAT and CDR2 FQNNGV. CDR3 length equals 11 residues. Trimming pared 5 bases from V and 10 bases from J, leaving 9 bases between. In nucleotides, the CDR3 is TGTGCCAGCAGCCCCCGGACAGAGCAGTTCTTC. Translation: CASSPRTEQFF.

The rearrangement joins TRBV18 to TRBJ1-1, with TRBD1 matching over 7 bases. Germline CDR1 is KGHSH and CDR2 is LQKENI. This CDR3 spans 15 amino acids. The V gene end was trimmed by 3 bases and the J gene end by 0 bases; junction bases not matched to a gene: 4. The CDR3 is CASSPGQNMNTEAFF. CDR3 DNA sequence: TGTGCCAGCTCACCGGGACAGAATATGAACACTGAAGCTTTCTTT.

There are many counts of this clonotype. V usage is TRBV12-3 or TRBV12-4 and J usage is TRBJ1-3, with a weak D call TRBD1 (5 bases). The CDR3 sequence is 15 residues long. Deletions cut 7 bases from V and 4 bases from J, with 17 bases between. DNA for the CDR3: TGTGCCAGCACCCCCTTCTCAGGGCAAGGAAACACCATATATTTT. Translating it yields CASTPFSGQGNTIYF.

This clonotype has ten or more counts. The CDR3 DNA reads as TGCGCCAGCAGCTTGGGGCAAGAGCAGTACTTC. Residues: CASSLGQEQYF. This sequence joins TRBV5-1 and TRBJ2-7; D remains unclear. The CDR3 length is 11 residues. The germline gives CDR1 SGHRS, CDR2 YFSETQ. The V end was cut by 0 bases, the J end by 7 bases, with 5 bases between. Looking up the rest from reference TRBV5-1 and TRBJ2-7 gives the full variable domain: KAGVTQTPRYLIKTRGQQVTLSCSPISGHRSVSWYQQTPGQGLQFLFEYFSETQRNKGNFPGRFSGRQFSNSRSEMNVSTLELGDSALYLCASSLGQEQYFGPGTRLTVT.

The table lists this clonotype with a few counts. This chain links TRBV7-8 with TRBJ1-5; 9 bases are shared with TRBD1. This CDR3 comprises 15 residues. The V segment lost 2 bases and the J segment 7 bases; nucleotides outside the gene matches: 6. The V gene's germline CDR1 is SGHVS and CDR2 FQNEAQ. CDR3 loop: CASSLWDREGQPQHF. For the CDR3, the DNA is TGTGCCAGCAGCTTATGGGACAGGGAGGGACAGCCCCAGCATTTT.

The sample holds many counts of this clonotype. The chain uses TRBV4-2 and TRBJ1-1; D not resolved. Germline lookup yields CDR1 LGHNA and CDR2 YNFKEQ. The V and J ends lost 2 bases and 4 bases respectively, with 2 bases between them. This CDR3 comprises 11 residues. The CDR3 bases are TGTGCCAGCAGCCAAAGCACTGAAGCTTTCTTT. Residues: CASSQSTEAFF.

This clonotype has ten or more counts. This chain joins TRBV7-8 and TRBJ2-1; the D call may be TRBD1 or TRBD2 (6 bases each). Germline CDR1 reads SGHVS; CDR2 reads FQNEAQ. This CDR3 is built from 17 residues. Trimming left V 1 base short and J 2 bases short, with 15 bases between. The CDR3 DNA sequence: TGTGCCAGCAGCTTAGGGGGGCGGGGCCCCACCTACAATGAGCAGTTCTTC. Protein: CASSLGGRGPTYNEQFF.